One sample yielded the 29 T cell receptor beta chains listed below, sequenced in a study of T cell responses to AZD1222 COVID-19 vaccine. Clones were read by immunoSEQ multiplex PCR, and TCRdb kept only the in-frame ones, dropping some. Found here are 120,000 to 150,000 clones, around 88% of them singletons; the top ten hold roughly 2%. The source was peripheral blood, collected on day 0 of AZD1222 vaccination. The receptors originated from an adult in good health.

The chain uses TRBV9 and TRBJ1-1, with TRBD1 as a possible D gene (5 bases). V lost 0 bases and J lost 4, with 10 bases in between. This CDR3 contains 14 residues. Germline V gene data show CDR1 as SGDLS and CDR2 as YYNGEE. The CDR3 loop is CASSVGSGTTEAFF. CDR3 nucleotides: TGTGCCAGCAGCGTAGGTTCAGGGACCACTGAAGCTTTCTTT. The entire variable domain, with the rest obtained from reference TRBV9 and TRBJ1-1, is as follows: DSGVTQTPKHLITATGQRVTLRCSPRSGDLSVYWYQQSLDQGLQFLIQYYNGEERAKGNILERFSAQQFPDLHSELNLSSLELGDSALYFCASSVGSGTTEAFFGQGTRLTVV.

V gene TRBV7-3 combines with J gene TRBJ1-6; unclear D gene. The CDR3 totals 14 residues. Germline V gene data show CDR1 as SGHTA and CDR2 as FQGTGA. Trimming took 5 bases from V and 4 from J, leaving 9 bases between them. The CDR3 DNA reads TGTGCCAGCAGCCAAACTCCTTATAATTCACCCCTCCACTTT. Its protein product is CASSQTPYNSPLHF.

This clone has just one count. The V gene is TRBV6-6, the J gene TRBJ2-1; 8 bases line up with TRBD2. J gave up 2 bases and V 0 bases, and 0 bases lay outside the gene matches. CDR3 size: 15 residues. Germline lookup yields CDR1 MNHNY and CDR2 SVGAGI (reference sequence). The CDR3 loop reads CASSYSRGAYNEQFF. The CDR3 bases are TGTGCCAGCAGTTACTCGCGGGGGGCCTACAATGAGCAGTTCTTC.

The chain has TRBV5-5 and TRBJ2-6; perhaps TRBD1 as D (5 bases). The length of the CDR3 is 16 residues. Germline V CDR1 and CDR2: SGHKS, YYEKEE (reference sequence). V lost 3 bases to trimming and J lost 3 bases, with 13 bases between them. DNA for the CDR3: TGTGCCAGCAGCTCAAAGGGGTTAGGTGGGGCCAACGTCCTGACTTTC. Translated: CASSSKGLGGANVLTF. Variable domain in full (rest from reference TRBV5-5 and TRBJ2-6): DAGVTQSPTHLIKTRGQQVTLRCSPISGHKSVSWYQQVLGQGPQFIFQYYEKEERGRGNFPDRFSARQFPNYSSELNVNALLLGDSALYLCASSSKGLGGANVLTFGAGSRLTVL.

The gene calls are TRBV30 and TRBJ1-2, with 9 bases aligning to TRBD1. The CDR3 is made up of 13 amino acids. Trimming at V came to 0 bases and at J to 11 bases, leaving 7 bases not matched to a gene. In germline, CDR1 is GTSNPN, CDR2 SVGIG (reference sequence). The CDR3 region is CAWSVQDRGLYTF. In nucleotides, the CDR3 is TGTGCCTGGAGTGTACAGGACAGGGGATTGTACACCTTC. Variable domain in full (rest from reference TRBV30 and TRBJ1-2): SQTIHQWPATLVQPVGSPLSLECTVEGTSNPNLYWYRQAAGRGLQLLFYSVGIGQISSEVPQNLSASRPQDRQFILSSKKLLLSDSGFYLCAWSVQDRGLYTFGSGTRLTVV.

V and J are TRBV30 and TRBJ1-1; no clear D. The CDR3 consists of 14 residues. Deletions cut 0 bases from V and 0 bases from J, with 8 bases between. The germline V gene has CDR1 GTSNPN and CDR2 SVGIG (reference sequence). The DNA for the CDR3 is TGTGCCTGGAGTGTCGGGATCATGAACACTGAAGCTTTCTTT. The encoded protein is CAWSVGIMNTEAFF.

The chain has TRBV5-8 and TRBJ1-4; D is perhaps TRBD1 (5 bases). Trimming removed 2 bases from V and 3 bases from J, with 11 bases in between. This CDR3 spans 15 amino acids. The germline gives CDR1 SGHTS, CDR2 YDEGEE. This CDR3 is CASSFTGGSNEKLFF. The CDR3 DNA sequence: TGTGCCAGCAGCTTCACCGGGGGATCTAATGAAAAACTGTTTTTT.

This clone showed up just once. The CDR3 DNA reads TGCGCCAGCAGCTTGGACGGGGGGGATCAGCCCCAGCATTTT. It encodes CASSLDGGDQPQHF. The V gene is TRBV5-1, the J gene TRBJ1-5; tentative D call: TRBD1 (5 bases). Germline V gene lookup returns CDR1 SGHRS and CDR2 YFSETQ. Trimming cost V 0 bases and J 5 bases, with 9 bases left between them. This CDR3 has 14 residues.

The CDR3 loop is CASSPGLAGLPFSTDTQYF. Here the CDR3 DNA reads TGTGCCAGCAGCCCAGGACTAGCGGGATTACCCTTTAGCACAGATACGCAGTATTTT. The chain combines TRBV13 with TRBJ2-3, with 12 bases that match TRBD2. Germline CDR1 PRHDT, CDR2 FYEKMQ (reference sequence). This CDR3 region has 19 residues. The V segment lost 5 bases and the J segment 0 bases; nucleotides outside the gene matches: 12. The whole variable domain, remainder taken from reference TRBV13 and TRBJ2-3, is AAGVIQSPRHLIKEKRETATLKCYPIPRHDTVYWYQQGPGQDPQFLISFYEKMQSDKGSIPDRFSAQQFSDYHSELNMSSLELGDSALYFCASSPGLAGLPFSTDTQYFGPGTRLTVL.

There are a few counts of this clone. The chain is built from TRBV6-5 and TRBJ2-2; 7 bases are a match to TRBD2. CDR1 and CDR2 (germline): MNHEY, SVGAGI. V dropped 2 bases and J dropped 3; count of bases not matched to a gene: 6. The CDR3 runs 16 residues. The CDR3, as DNA: TGTGCCAGCAGTTACCGCAGCGGGACGGACACCGGGGAGCTGTTTTTT. Protein sequence: CASSYRSGTDTGELFF.

This clone was counted at least ten times. The chain has TRBV6-2 or TRBV6-3 and TRBJ2-2; D is undetermined. This CDR3 region has 19 residues. The germline V gene encodes CDR1 MNHEY and CDR2 SVGEGT. The germline V and J ends were trimmed by 2 bases and 4 bases, with 23 bases remaining between them. The CDR3 DNA reads as TGTGCCAGCAGTTACAAACCCGGAACCACGGTCTGGGGCACCGGGGAGCTGTTTTTT. As protein: CASSYKPGTTVWGTGELFF.

The rearrangement joins TRBV7-2 to TRBJ2-1; 8 nucleotides line up with TRBD1. The CDR3 covers 16 residues. After removal of 0 bases from V and 4 bases from J, the junction contained 5 bases not matched to a gene. The germline CDR1 and CDR2 sequences are SGHTA and FQGNSA. CDR3 nucleotides: TGTGCCAGCAGCTTAGCGCTCGGACAGGGTTACAATGAGCAGTTCTTC. As protein: CASSLALGQGYNEQFF.

The chain employs TRBV6-5 and TRBJ1-2; TRBD1 might be the D (5 bases). The CDR3 runs 16 residues. V dropped 4 bases and J dropped 2 bases, with 17 bases sitting between them. CDR1 and CDR2 from the germline V gene are MNHEY and SVGAGI. The CDR3 sequence is CASSSPSGRGNYGYTF. In nucleotides, the CDR3 is TGTGCCAGCAGTTCACCCTCGGGACGGGGGAACTATGGCTACACCTTC.

V gene TRBV6-1 combines with J gene TRBJ2-4, with TRBD2 matching over 8 bases. The CDR3 loop spans 13 amino acids. In germline, CDR1 is MNHNS, CDR2 SASEGT. Unmatched junction bases numbered 3, after V lost 2 bases and J lost 9 bases. CDR3 coding DNA: TGTGCCAGCAGTGAAATCCGGGGGGGCATTCAGTACTTC. Translating it yields CASSEIRGGIQYF.

In this sample, this clone turned up once. V gene TRBV28 combines with J gene TRBJ2-6; tentatively, D is TRBD1 (5 bases). Trimming shortened V by 6 bases and J by 2 bases, and 5 bases separated the two germline ends. The V gene's germline CDR1 is MDHEN and CDR2 SYDVKM. This CDR3 spans 13 amino acids. CDR3 in DNA: TGTGCCAGCAGACAGGCTGGGGCCAACGTCCTGACTTTC. Protein sequence: CASRQAGANVLTF.

The chain recombines TRBV2 with TRBJ1-2; D possibly corresponds to TRBD1 (5 bases). The CDR3 runs to 12 residues. CDR1 SNHLY and CDR2 FYNNEI come from the germline V gene. Between the trimmed V and J ends, which lost 7 bases and 8 bases, there was a span of 14 bases. CDR3 sequence reads: CASTERGYGYTF. CDR3 DNA sequence: TGTGCCAGCACCGAAAGGGGCTACGGCTACACCTTC. Supplemented by reference TRBV2 and TRBJ1-2, the full variable domain reads EPEVTQTPSHQVTQMGQEVILRCVPISNHLYFYWYRQILGQKVEFLVSFYNNEISEKSEIFDDQFSVERPDGSNFTLKIRSTKLEDSAMYFCASTERGYGYTFGSGTRLTVV.

The rearrangement links TRBV7-9 to TRBJ2-1; either TRBD1 or TRBD2 may fit D (5 bases each). CDR3 length: 14 residues. Germline-derived CDR1 and CDR2 are SEHNR and FQNEAQ (reference sequence). V shed 10 bases and J shed 3 bases, with 16 bases lying between them. CDR3: CAIGEGPNYNEQFF. The CDR3 DNA is TGTGCCATTGGTGAGGGGCCTAACTACAATGAGCAGTTCTTC.

This chain uses TRBV29-1 with TRBJ1-1; tentative D call: TRBD1 (5 bases). Germline V gene lookup returns CDR1 SQVTM and CDR2 ANQGSEA. Deletions cut 4 bases from V and 4 bases from J, with 19 bases between. This CDR3 is 15 amino acids long. This CDR3 is CSVGPTWGGSTEAFF. In DNA, the CDR3 is TGCAGCGTTGGCCCAACCTGGGGGGGTTCCACTGAAGCTTTCTTT.

This clone was seen a single time. V gene TRBV5-4 combines with J gene TRBJ2-5; TRBD2 matches 11 bases. V lost 2 bases and J lost 5; bases outside the gene matches: 5. Per the germline V gene, CDR1 is SGHNT and CDR2 is YYREEE (reference sequence). The CDR3 is made up of 15 amino acids. DNA for the CDR3: TGTGCCAGCAGCTTTCCGGGACTAGCGGCGGAGACCCAGTACTTC. This gives the protein CASSFPGLAAETQYF.

In its sample, this clone was seen a few times. V is TRBV5-6 and J is TRBJ2-7; 7 bases match TRBD1. This CDR3 has 14 residues. Germline V CDR1 and CDR2: SGHDT, YYEEEE. The V segment lost 4 bases and the J segment 0 bases; nucleotides outside the gene matches: 4. The CDR3: CASSLQGISYEQYF. The CDR3 nucleotides read TGTGCCAGCAGCCTACAGGGGATCTCCTACGAGCAGTACTTC.

The chain is built from TRBV27 and TRBJ2-7; maybe TRBD2 (6 bases). This CDR3 has 15 residues. Germline lookup yields CDR1 MNHEY and CDR2 SMNVEV (reference sequence). The V gene lost 6 bases and the J gene lost 6 bases, with 21 bases spanning the gap. CDR3: CASSPIGGVRGEQYF. The CDR3 DNA reads TGTGCCAGCAGCCCAATCGGCGGGGTAAGAGGCGAGCAGTACTTC.

The J gene is TRBJ1-1, the V gene TRBV23-1; D uncertain. Being an ORF, TRBV23-1 has a function that is uncertain. This CDR3 is 16 amino acids long. The V and J ends lost 6 bases and 3 bases respectively, with 20 bases between them. CDR3 sequence: CASRYRGPWRDTEAFF. The DNA of the CDR3 is TGCGCCAGCAGGTATAGAGGACCCTGGCGGGACACTGAAGCTTTCTTT.

V and J are TRBV11-2 and TRBJ1-1; weak D call: TRBD1 (5 bases). V lost 1 base, J lost 2 bases, and 14 bases lay in between. Germline CDR1 reads SGHAT; CDR2 reads FQNNGV. This CDR3 contains 16 residues. The CDR3: CASSLGRRAGNTEAFF. The DNA of the CDR3 is TGTGCCAGCAGCTTAGGGCGCAGGGCGGGTAACACTGAAGCTTTCTTT.

This rearrangement joins TRBV3-1 (or the pseudogene TRBV3-2) to TRBJ2-7, with 7 bases lining up with TRBD2. V lost 3 bases, J lost 5 bases, and 7 bases stayed unmatched. Germline V gene sequence: CDR1 LGHDT, CDR2 YNNKEL (reference sequence). This CDR3 spans 14 amino acids. The CDR3 region is CASSHLLATNEQYF. The CDR3 nucleotides read TGTGCCAGCAGCCATTTACTAGCGACCAACGAGCAGTACTTC.

V gene TRBV27 combines with J gene TRBJ2-1; TRBD2 matches at 12 bases. Germline values: CDR1 MNHEY, CDR2 SMNVEV (reference sequence). V gave up 6 bases and J gave up 3 bases; unmatched junction bases: 18. The CDR3 is made up of 20 amino acids. CDR3 sequence: CASSRNLGLAGGRIYNEQFF. The CDR3, as DNA: TGTGCCAGCAGCCGCAATTTGGGGCTAGCGGGAGGGCGAATCTACAATGAGCAGTTCTTC.

This clone has only a few counts. The chain carries TRBV4-1 and TRBJ2-1; D gene unclear. The germline V gene has CDR1 MGHRA and CDR2 YSYEKL. This CDR3 region has 16 residues. V dropped 4 bases and J dropped 3 bases, with 16 bases sitting between them. In DNA form, the CDR3 reads TGCGCCAGCAGCCTAAGTTCCAGCGACCGCTACAATGAGCAGTTCTTC. Translating it yields CASSLSSSDRYNEQFF.

The CDR3 here is CASSSAPRGWGSYEQYF. The DNA for the CDR3 is TGTGCCAGCAGCTCGGCCCCTCGGGGTTGGGGATCCTACGAGCAGTACTTC. V gene TRBV6-2 or TRBV6-3 combines with J gene TRBJ2-7, with a weak D call TRBD2 (5 bases). The germline gives CDR1 MNHEY, CDR2 SVGEGT. Trimming took 6 bases from V and 1 from J, leaving 22 bases between them. The CDR3 is made up of 17 amino acids.

This clone was seen a single time. Compared with germline, one end of the junction differs, possibly owing to a read error. The rearrangement links TRBV7-7 to TRBJ2-5; either TRBD1 or TRBD2 may supply D (5 bases each). The germline gives CDR1 SSHAT, CDR2 FNYEAQ (reference sequence). This CDR3 is 14 amino acids long. The CDR3 spells CASSLGTFQETQYF. The DNA for the CDR3 is TGTGCTAGCAGCTTAGGGACGTTCCAAGAGACCCAGTACTTC.

The V gene is TRBV4-1, the J gene TRBJ2-7, with 8 nucleotides matching TRBD1. Germline assignment: CDR1 MGHRA and CDR2 YSYEKL. The V segment lost 5 bases and the J segment 5 bases; nucleotides outside the gene matches: 8. CDR3 size: 14 residues. CDR3 amino acids: CASSIRTGTDEQYF. CDR3 bases: TGCGCCAGCAGCATTCGGACAGGGACCGACGAGCAGTACTTC.